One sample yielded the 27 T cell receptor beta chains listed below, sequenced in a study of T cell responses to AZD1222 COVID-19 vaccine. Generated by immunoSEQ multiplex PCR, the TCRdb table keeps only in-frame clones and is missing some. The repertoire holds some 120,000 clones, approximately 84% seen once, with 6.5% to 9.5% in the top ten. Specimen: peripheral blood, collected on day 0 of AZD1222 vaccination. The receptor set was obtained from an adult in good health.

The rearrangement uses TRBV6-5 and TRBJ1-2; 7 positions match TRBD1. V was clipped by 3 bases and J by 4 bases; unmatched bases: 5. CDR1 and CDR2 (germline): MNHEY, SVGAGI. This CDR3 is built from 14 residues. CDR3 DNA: TGTGCCAGCAGTTATTACAGGGGTGCCTATGGCTACACCTTC. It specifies CASSYYRGAYGYTF.

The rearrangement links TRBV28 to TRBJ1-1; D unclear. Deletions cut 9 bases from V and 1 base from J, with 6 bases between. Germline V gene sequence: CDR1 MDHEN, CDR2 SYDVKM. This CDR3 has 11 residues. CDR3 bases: TGTGCCAGTATGGGGAACACTGAAGCTTTCTTT. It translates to CASMGNTEAFF.

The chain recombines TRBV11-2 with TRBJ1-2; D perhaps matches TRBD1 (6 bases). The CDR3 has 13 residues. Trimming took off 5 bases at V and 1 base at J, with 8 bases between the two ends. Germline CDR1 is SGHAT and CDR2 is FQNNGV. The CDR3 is CASSTDSNYGYTF. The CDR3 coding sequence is TGTGCCAGCAGCACGGACAGTAACTATGGCTACACCTTC.

CDR3 coding DNA: TGTGCCAGCAGCTTGGGTTTAGCAGGAAACACCATATATTTT. This sequence encodes CASSLGLAGNTIYF. V and J are TRBV5-6 and TRBJ1-3; no reliable D call. Germline V gene sequence: CDR1 SGHDT, CDR2 YYEEEE. V gave up 0 bases and J gave up 4 bases, with 8 bases separating them. The CDR3 is made up of 14 amino acids.

The CDR3 reads CAISPADYGYTF. The CDR3, as DNA: TGTGCCATCAGTCCTGCCGACTATGGCTACACCTTC. The chain is built from TRBV10-3 and TRBJ1-2; D remains unclear. CDR3 length equals 12 residues. Trimming shortened V by 5 bases and J by 3 bases, and 7 bases separated the two germline ends. Germline assignment: CDR1 ENHRY and CDR2 SYGVKD.

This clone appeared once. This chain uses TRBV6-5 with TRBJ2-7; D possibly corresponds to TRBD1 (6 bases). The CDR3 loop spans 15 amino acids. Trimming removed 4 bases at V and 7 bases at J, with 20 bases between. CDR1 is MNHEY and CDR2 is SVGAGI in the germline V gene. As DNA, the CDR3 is TGTGCCAGCAGTTCAAGAGGGACACTACAAGGGGAGCAGTACTTC. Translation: CASSSRGTLQGEQYF.

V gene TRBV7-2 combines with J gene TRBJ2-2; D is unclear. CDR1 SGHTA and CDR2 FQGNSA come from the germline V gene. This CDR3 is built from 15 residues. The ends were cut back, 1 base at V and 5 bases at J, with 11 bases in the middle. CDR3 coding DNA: TGTGCCAGCAGCTTAGGGCAGCTTCTGACCGGGGAGCTGTTTTTT. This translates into CASSLGQLLTGELFF.

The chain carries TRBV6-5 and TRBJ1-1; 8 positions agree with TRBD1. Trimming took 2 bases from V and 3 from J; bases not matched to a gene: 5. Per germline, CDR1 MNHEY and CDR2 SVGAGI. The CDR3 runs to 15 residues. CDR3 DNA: TGTGCCAGCAGTTACCTTCGACAGGGGTACACTGAAGCTTTCTTT. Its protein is CASSYLRQGYTEAFF.

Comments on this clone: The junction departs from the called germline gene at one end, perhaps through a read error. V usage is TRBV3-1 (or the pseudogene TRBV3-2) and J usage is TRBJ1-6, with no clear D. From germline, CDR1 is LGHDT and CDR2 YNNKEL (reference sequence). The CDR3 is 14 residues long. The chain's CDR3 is CASSLFSDNSPLHF. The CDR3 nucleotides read TGTGCCAGCAGCCTCTTCTCCGATAATTCACCCCTCCACTTT.

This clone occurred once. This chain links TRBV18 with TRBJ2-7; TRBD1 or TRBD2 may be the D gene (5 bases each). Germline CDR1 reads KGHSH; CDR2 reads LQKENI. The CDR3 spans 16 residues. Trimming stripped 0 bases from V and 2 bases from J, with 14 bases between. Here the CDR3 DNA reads TGTGCCAGCTCACCACCTGGCGGCAGGGAGACCTACGAGCAGTACTTC. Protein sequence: CASSPPGGRETYEQYF.

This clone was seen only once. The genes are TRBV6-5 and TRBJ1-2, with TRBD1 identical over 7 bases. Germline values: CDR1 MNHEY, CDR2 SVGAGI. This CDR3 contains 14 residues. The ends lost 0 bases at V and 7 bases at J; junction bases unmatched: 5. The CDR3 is CASSYSGRGGGYTF. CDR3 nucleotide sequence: TGTGCCAGCAGTTACTCGGGCAGGGGGGGTGGCTACACCTTC.

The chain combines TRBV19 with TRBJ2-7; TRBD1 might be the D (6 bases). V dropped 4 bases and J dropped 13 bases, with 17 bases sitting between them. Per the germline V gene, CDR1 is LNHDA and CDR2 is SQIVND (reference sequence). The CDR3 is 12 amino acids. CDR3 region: CASSNQGQGPYF. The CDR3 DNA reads TGTGCCAGTAGTAACCAGGGGCAGGGGCCCTACTTC.

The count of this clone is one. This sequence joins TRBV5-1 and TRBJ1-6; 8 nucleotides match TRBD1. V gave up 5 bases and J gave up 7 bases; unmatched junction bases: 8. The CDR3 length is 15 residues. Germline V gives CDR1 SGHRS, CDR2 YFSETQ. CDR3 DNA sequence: TGCGCCAGCAGTTCCCGACAGGGGTCGAATTCACCCCTCCACTTT. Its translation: CASSSRQGSNSPLHF.

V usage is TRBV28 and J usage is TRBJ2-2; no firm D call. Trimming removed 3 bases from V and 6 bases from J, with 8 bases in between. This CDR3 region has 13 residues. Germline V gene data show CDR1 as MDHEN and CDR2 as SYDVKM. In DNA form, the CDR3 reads TGTGCCAGCAGTTTGAGGTTCTCCGGGGAGCTGTTTTTT. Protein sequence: CASSLRFSGELFF.

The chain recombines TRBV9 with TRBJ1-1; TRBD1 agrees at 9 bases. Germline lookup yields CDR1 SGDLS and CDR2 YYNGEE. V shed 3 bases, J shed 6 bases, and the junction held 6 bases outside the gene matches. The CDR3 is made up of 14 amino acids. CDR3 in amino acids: CASSGGGDRAEAFF. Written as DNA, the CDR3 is TGTGCCAGCAGCGGGGGAGGGGACAGGGCTGAAGCTTTCTTT.

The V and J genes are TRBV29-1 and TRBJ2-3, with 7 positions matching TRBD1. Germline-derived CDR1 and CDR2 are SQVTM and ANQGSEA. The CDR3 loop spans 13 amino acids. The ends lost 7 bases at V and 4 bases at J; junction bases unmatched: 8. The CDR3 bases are TGCAGCGAACGACAGGGTGGTGCAGATACGCAGTATTTT. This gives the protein CSERQGGADTQYF.

CDR3 amino acids: CASTEGSNQPQHF. CDR3 in DNA: TGTGCCAGCACCGAAGGAAGCAATCAGCCCCAGCATTTT. The chain has TRBV12-3 or TRBV12-4 and TRBJ1-5; no definite D call. This CDR3 has 13 amino acids. V was trimmed by 7 bases and J by 1 base, leaving 8 bases between them.

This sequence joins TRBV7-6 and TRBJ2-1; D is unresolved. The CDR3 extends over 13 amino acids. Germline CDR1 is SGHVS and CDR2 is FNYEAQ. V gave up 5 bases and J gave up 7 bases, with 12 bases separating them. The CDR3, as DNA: TGTGCCAGCAGCCAGTCCACCGGGAATGAGCAGTTCTTC. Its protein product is CASSQSTGNEQFF.

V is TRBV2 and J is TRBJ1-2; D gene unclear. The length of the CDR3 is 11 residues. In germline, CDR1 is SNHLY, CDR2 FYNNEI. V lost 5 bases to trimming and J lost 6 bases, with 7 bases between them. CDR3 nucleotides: TGTGCCAGCAGTAACAGCAATGGCTACACCTTC. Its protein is CASSNSNGYTF.

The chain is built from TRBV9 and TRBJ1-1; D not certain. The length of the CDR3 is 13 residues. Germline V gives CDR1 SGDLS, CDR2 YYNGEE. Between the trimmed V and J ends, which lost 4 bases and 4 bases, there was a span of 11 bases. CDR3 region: CASSPSRGTEAFF. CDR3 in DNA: TGTGCCAGCAGCCCGAGTCGCGGCACTGAAGCTTTCTTT.

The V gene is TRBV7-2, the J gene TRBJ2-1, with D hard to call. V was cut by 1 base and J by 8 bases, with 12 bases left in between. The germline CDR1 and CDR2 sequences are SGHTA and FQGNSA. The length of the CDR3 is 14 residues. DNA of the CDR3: TGTGCCAGCAGCTTAGTGCGCACGATTGATGAGCAGTTCTTC. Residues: CASSLVRTIDEQFF.

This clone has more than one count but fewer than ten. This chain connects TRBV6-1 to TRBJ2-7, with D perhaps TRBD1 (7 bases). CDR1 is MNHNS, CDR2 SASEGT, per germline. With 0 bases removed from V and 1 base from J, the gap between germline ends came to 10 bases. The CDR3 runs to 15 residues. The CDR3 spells CASSEAQGGSYEQYF. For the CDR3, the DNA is TGTGCCAGCAGTGAAGCCCAGGGGGGATCCTACGAGCAGTACTTC.

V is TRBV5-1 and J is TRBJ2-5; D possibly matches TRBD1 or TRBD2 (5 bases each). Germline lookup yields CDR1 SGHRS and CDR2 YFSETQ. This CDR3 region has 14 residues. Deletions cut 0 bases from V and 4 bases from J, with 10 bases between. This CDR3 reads CASSLAGQGETQYF. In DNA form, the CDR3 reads TGCGCCAGCAGCTTGGCGGGGCAAGGAGAGACCCAGTACTTC.

The CDR3 DNA follows: TGCGCCAGCAGCCAAGGGGAAGAGGTATTCTATGGCTACACCTTC. Its protein product is CASSQGEEVFYGYTF. The chain combines TRBV4-1 with TRBJ1-2; the D is unclear. Germline V gives CDR1 MGHRA, CDR2 YSYEKL. CDR3 length equals 15 residues. Trimming stripped 1 base from V and 4 bases from J, with 13 bases between.

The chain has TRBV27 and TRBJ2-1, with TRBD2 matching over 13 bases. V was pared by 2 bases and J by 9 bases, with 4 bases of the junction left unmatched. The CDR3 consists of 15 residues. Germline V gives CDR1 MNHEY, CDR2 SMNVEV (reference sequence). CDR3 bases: TGTGCCAGCAGTTTAACTAGCGGGAGGGCCAGTGAGCAGTTCTTC. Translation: CASSLTSGRASEQFF.

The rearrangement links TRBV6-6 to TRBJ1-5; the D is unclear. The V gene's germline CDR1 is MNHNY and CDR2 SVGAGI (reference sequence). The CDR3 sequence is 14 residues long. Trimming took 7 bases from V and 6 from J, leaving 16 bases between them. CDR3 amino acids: CASIPGGGAQPQHF. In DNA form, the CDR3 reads TGTGCCAGCATACCCGGCGGTGGTGCTCAGCCCCAGCATTTT.

The DNA for the CDR3 is TGCGCCAGCAGCCAATCCGCTTTAATAGGGGAAGAAGCTTTCTTT. As protein: CASSQSALIGEEAFF. This chain links TRBV4-1 with TRBJ1-1, with D maybe TRBD1 (5 bases). The CDR3 sequence is 15 residues long. Per germline, CDR1 MGHRA and CDR2 YSYEKL. V dropped 2 bases and J dropped 8 bases, with 18 bases sitting between them.